This T cell receptor beta chain was sequenced during a study of Ad26.COV2.S vaccination and SARS-CoV-2 variants. Study information: Each vaccinee took Ad26.COV2.S intramuscularly, once or twice 56 days apart. General study findings and limits: Overall T cell responses may have been underestimated by the analyses of TCR breadth and depth. Measurement of non-spike TCR breadth gave similar results in vaccine and placebo recipients. Following vaccination, spike-specific CD8+ and CD4+ T cell responses reportedly exhibited substantial breadth.

V dropped 6 bases and J dropped 4 bases, with 10 bases sitting between them. The germline gives CDR1 MDHEN, CDR2 SYDVKM. The CDR3 sequence is 13 residues long. Generated by immunoSEQ multiplex PCR, the TCRdb table keeps only in-frame clones and is missing some. The sample lists some 520,000 clones; about 83% were seen once. The sample's treatment: around 19 received Ad26.COV2.S at low or high dose, single or two shots; 5 received placebo; per-sample allocation not given. Collection of samples fell on day 63 after the first vaccine or placebo injection. Concerning this clone: The antigen remains undetermined.

The J gene is TRBJ1-5, the V gene TRBV28; D ambiguous. This material consisted of peripheral blood, taken in a trial of Ad26.COV2.S vaccine versus placebo. The TCR originated in a person between 18 and 65 years old who received the Ad26.COV2.S COVID-19 vaccine or a placebo. CDR3 sequence reads: CASRWQSNQPQHF. The CDR3 nucleotides are TGTGCCAGCAGGTGGCAGAGTAATCAGCCCCAGCATTTT.